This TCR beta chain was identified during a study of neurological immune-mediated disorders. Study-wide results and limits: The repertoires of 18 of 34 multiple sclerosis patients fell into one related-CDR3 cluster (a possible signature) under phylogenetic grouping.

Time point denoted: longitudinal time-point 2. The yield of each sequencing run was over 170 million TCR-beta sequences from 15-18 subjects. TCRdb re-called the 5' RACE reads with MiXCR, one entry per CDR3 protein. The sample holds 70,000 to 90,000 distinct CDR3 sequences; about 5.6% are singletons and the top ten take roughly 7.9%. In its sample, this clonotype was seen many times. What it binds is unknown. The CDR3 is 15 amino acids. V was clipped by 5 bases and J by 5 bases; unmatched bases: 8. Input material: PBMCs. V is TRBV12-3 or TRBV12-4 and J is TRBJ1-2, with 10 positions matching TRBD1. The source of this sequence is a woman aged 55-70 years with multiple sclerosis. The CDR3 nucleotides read TGTGCCAGCAGTCCAGGGACAGGGGAACGTTATGGCTACACCTTC. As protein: CASSPGTGERYGYTF.